This T cell receptor beta chain was captured in a study of CD8 T cells in ankylosing spondylitis. The study, taken as a whole, reports: For ankylosing spondylitis blood, a TCR beta motif of 7 or 8 highly homologous variants appeared characteristic. Reactive arthritis synovial fluid and blood previously showed some of these motif variants.

Preparation of TCR beta libraries was done by quantitative 5'-RACE with molecular barcodes. One entry per CDR3 protein, called by TCRdb with MiXCR from the 5' RACE reads. The profile shows roughly 670,000 distinct CDR3 sequences, around 20% of them singletons. Germline values: CDR1 SGHDT, CDR2 YYEEEE. V was cut by 1 base and J by 6 bases, with 14 bases left in between. The CDR3 runs to 15 residues. This clonotype came up a few times. Its specificity is unknown. What was sequenced was blood, either unsorted or a sorted T cell fraction (not recorded which). The chain joins TRBV5-6 to TRBJ1-5, with D unclear. This clonotype originated in a male donor with ankylosing spondylitis. The CDR3 sequence is CASSLHTTDRQPQHF. CDR3 nucleotides: TGTGCCAGCAGCTTGCACACAACGGACCGTCAGCCCCAGCATTTT.